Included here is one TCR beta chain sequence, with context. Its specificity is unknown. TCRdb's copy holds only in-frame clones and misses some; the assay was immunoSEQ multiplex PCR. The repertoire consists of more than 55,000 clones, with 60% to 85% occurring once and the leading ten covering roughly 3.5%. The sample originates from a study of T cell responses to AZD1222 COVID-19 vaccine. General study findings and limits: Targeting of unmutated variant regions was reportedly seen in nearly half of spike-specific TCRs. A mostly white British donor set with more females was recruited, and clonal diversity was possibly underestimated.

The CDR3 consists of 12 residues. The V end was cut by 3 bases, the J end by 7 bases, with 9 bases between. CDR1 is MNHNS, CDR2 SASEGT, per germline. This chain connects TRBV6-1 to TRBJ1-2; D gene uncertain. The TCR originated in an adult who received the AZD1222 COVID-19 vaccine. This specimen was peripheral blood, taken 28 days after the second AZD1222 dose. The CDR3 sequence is CASSEAEFGYTF. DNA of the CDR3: TGTGCCAGCAGTGAGGCTGAGTTTGGCTACACCTTC.